Presented here are 30 T cell receptor beta chains from one specimen sequenced in a study of blood T cell repertoires in COVID-19. Using immunoSEQ multiplex PCR, the repertoire was profiled, and TCRdb retains in-frame clones only, with some absent. Among around 150,000 clones listed, 79% were seen once. Sequenced input: peripheral blood. The receptors derive from a man aged 45-65 years with active or convalescent COVID-19.

This clone was seen more than once but under ten times. The V call is TRBV2, the J call TRBJ2-3; 14 nucleotides align to TRBD2. The CDR3 has 17 residues. Trimming removed 8 bases from V and 4 bases from J; junction bases left unmatched: 11. Germline V CDR1 and CDR2: SNHLY, FYNNEI. The CDR3 nucleotides are TGTGCCAGCTCAAAAGGGCAGACTAGCGGGAGGGCAGATACGCAGTATTTT. It yields the protein CASSKGQTSGRADTQYF.

The chain joins TRBV6-5 to TRBJ1-3; D perhaps matches TRBD1 (6 bases). Germline assignment: CDR1 MNHEY and CDR2 SVGAGI. V dropped 6 bases and J dropped 4 bases, with 16 bases sitting between them. This CDR3 has 15 residues. CDR3 sequence reads: CASRKGQLRGNTIYF. The CDR3, as DNA: TGTGCCAGCAGGAAAGGACAGCTTCGAGGAAACACCATATATTTT.

The chain joins TRBV18 to TRBJ2-6, with D maybe TRBD1 (6 bases). Trimming took off 4 bases at V and 0 bases at J, with 10 bases between the two ends. Germline V lookup: CDR1 KGHSH, CDR2 LQKENI. The CDR3 loop spans 16 amino acids. For the CDR3, the DNA is TGTGCCAGCTCACGTTCAGGGGACTCTGGGGCCAACGTCCTGACTTTC. Its protein is CASSRSGDSGANVLTF.

Turning to this clone: Distinct nucleotide sequences in the sample also encode this CDR3. The rearrangement links TRBV30 to TRBJ2-2, with D uncertain. V lost 2 bases and J 5 bases, leaving 6 bases between the germline ends. Looked up from germline, CDR1 is GTSNPN and CDR2 is SVGIG (reference sequence). The CDR3 has 12 residues. DNA for the CDR3: TGTGCCTGGAGTCGGGTGACCGGGGAGCTGTTTTTT. Its protein product is CAWSRVTGELFF.

This clone came up a few times. The gene calls are TRBV5-6 and TRBJ1-2; 8 bases fit TRBD1. Germline CDR1 SGHDT, CDR2 YYEEEE. The CDR3 totals 16 residues. V lost 4 bases to trimming and J lost 5 bases; unmatched junction nucleotides: 13. The chain's CDR3 is CASSRRGQASPYGYTF. CDR3 sequence (DNA): TGTGCCAGCAGCCGGAGGGGACAGGCGTCCCCTTATGGCTACACCTTC.

This clone was counted once. The genes are TRBV29-1 and TRBJ2-7; TRBD1 matches at 12 bases. The V gene's germline CDR1 is SQVTM and CDR2 ANQGSEA. With V trimmed by 7 bases and J by 4 bases, 8 bases remained unmatched. The CDR3 spans 14 residues. The chain's CDR3 is CSARPGQGAYEQYF. For the CDR3, the DNA is TGCAGCGCTAGACCGGGACAGGGGGCTTACGAGCAGTACTTC.

The chain joins TRBV9 to TRBJ2-7; no clear D. CDR3 length: 13 residues. V lost 4 bases and J lost 2, with 10 bases in between. Germline lookup yields CDR1 SGDLS and CDR2 YYNGEE. The chain's CDR3 is CASSSGSPYEQYF. DNA of the CDR3: TGTGCCAGCAGCTCCGGGTCTCCCTACGAGCAGTACTTC.

The chain has TRBV9 and TRBJ2-7, with D maybe TRBD1 (7 bases). The germline V gene has CDR1 SGDLS and CDR2 YYNGEE. Trimming removed 3 bases at V and 5 bases at J, with 18 bases between. CDR3 size: 15 residues. The CDR3 DNA is TGTGCCAGCAGCGCCCGCGCAGGGGGAGGTAACGAGCAGTACTTC. Protein sequence: CASSARAGGGNEQYF. Full variable domain (rest looked up from reference TRBV9 and TRBJ2-7): DSGVTQTPKHLITATGQRVTLRCSPRSGDLSVYWYQQSLDQGLQFLIQYYNGEERAKGNILERFSAQQFPDLHSELNLSSLELGDSALYFCASSARAGGGNEQYFGPGTRLTVT.

The chain uses TRBV10-2 and TRBJ2-2; 8 bases match TRBD2. The CDR3 spans 15 residues. With 3 bases clipped from V and 7 bases from J, the junction kept 7 bases outside the gene matches. Germline lookup yields CDR1 WSHSY and CDR2 SAAADI. In nucleotides, the CDR3 is TGCGCCAGCAGTGACTGGACTAGCAACTTCGGGGAGCTGTTTTTT. The encoded protein is CASSDWTSNFGELFF.

The rearrangement joins TRBV14 to TRBJ1-2; D might be TRBD1 (5 bases). CDR1 is SGHDN and CDR2 is FVKESK in the germline V gene. The CDR3 spans 13 residues. Trimming stripped 3 bases from V and 3 bases from J, with 8 bases between. CDR3 sequence: CASSQGRDYGYTF. In DNA form, the CDR3 reads TGTGCCAGCAGCCAGGGCAGGGACTATGGCTACACCTTC.

The rearrangement uses TRBV7-2 and TRBJ1-2, with D perhaps matching TRBD1 (5 bases). The CDR3 is 14 residues long. Trimming stripped 2 bases from V and 4 bases from J, with 11 bases between. Germline loops: CDR1 SGHTA, CDR2 FQGNSA. The CDR3 sequence is CASSLQGSPYGYTF. The CDR3 DNA sequence: TGTGCCAGCAGCTTACAGGGATCTCCCTATGGCTACACCTTC.

This clone has a single count. This chain joins TRBV7-9 and TRBJ2-3, with 11 bases that match TRBD2. Germline V CDR1 and CDR2: SEHNR, FQNEAQ (reference sequence). This CDR3 comprises 16 residues. V trimming: 0 bases; J trimming: 3 bases; junction bases outside the gene matches: 2. The CDR3 is CASSLASGRETDTQYF. CDR3 DNA: TGTGCCAGCAGCTTAGCTAGCGGGAGGGAAACAGATACGCAGTATTTT. The variable domain in full, with the rest retrieved from reference TRBV7-9 and TRBJ2-3, is DTGVSQNPRHKITKRGQNVTFRCDPISEHNRLYWYRQTLGQGPEFLTYFQNEAQLEKSRLLSDRFSAERPKGSFSTLEIQRTEQGDSAMYLCASSLASGRETDTQYFGPGTRLTVL.

The CDR3 loop reads CASSQARGASQPQHF. As DNA, the CDR3 is TGTGCCAGCAGCCAAGCGCGGGGGGCCAGTCAGCCCCAGCATTTT. This chain uses TRBV4-2 with TRBJ1-5; tentative D call: TRBD1 (6 bases). CDR1 is LGHNA and CDR2 is YNFKEQ in the germline V gene. Trimming left V 1 base short and J 6 bases short, with 13 bases between. The CDR3 runs to 15 residues.

The chain carries TRBV13 and TRBJ2-7; D is undetermined. The CDR3 consists of 12 residues. The germline gives CDR1 PRHDT, CDR2 FYEKMQ (reference sequence). Trimming cost V 5 bases and J 9 bases, with 14 bases left between them. The DNA of the CDR3 is TGTGCCAGCAGCACCCCTACTCACCCGCAGTACTTC. As protein: CASSTPTHPQYF.

This chain joins TRBV4-1 and TRBJ1-2; D remains unclear. Germline V lookup: CDR1 MGHRA, CDR2 YSYEKL. V dropped 0 bases and J dropped 4 bases, with 18 bases sitting between them. The length of the CDR3 is 17 residues. The CDR3 here is CASSQDPVPISTYGYTF. The CDR3 DNA is TGCGCCAGCAGCCAAGATCCAGTCCCAATTAGCACCTATGGCTACACCTTC.

This clone was found a few times. Other DNA sequences in this sample translate to the same CDR3. The chain carries TRBV5-1 and TRBJ1-1, with TRBD1 identical over 8 bases. After removal of 4 bases from V and 4 bases from J, the junction contained 3 bases not matched to a gene. In germline, CDR1 is SGHRS, CDR2 YFSETQ. The CDR3 is 13 residues long. The CDR3: CASSLTGGTEAFF. The CDR3 DNA sequence: TGCGCCAGCAGCCTCACAGGGGGCACTGAAGCTTTCTTT. Variable domain in full (rest from reference TRBV5-1 and TRBJ1-1): KAGVTQTPRYLIKTRGQQVTLSCSPISGHRSVSWYQQTPGQGLQFLFEYFSETQRNKGNFPGRFSGRQFSNSRSEMNVSTLELGDSALYLCASSLTGGTEAFFGQGTRLTVV.

This clone was counted only a few times. The V call is TRBV11-2, the J call TRBJ1-1; no clear D gene. Per the germline V gene, CDR1 is SGHAT and CDR2 is FQNNGV. Trimming left V 0 bases short and J 6 bases short, with 11 bases between. CDR3 length equals 14 residues. For the CDR3, the DNA is TGTGCCAGCAGCTTAGACGCCCCTGGGCCTGAAGCTTTCTTT. This translates into CASSLDAPGPEAFF.

This chain joins TRBV30 and TRBJ2-3; D possibly corresponds to TRBD2 (5 bases). Trimming stripped 5 bases from V and 7 bases from J, with 13 bases between. Germline V CDR1 and CDR2: GTSNPN, SVGIG (reference sequence). The CDR3 contains 12 residues. This CDR3 reads CAWSLSGYTQYF. CDR3 sequence (DNA): TGTGCCTGGTCTTTATCGGGATATACGCAGTATTTT.

This clone was seen a single time. This chain connects TRBV5-4 to TRBJ2-7; a possible D gene is TRBD1 (6 bases). With 7 bases removed from V and 3 bases from J, the gap between germline ends came to 17 bases. The CDR3 runs 14 residues. CDR1 and CDR2 (germline): SGHNT, YYREEE (reference sequence). This chain's CDR3 is CASSRGRDNYEQYF. CDR3 nucleotide sequence: TGTGCCAGCTCTCGAGGCCGGGACAACTACGAGCAGTACTTC.

This rearrangement joins TRBV4-1 to TRBJ2-3, with 10 bases that match TRBD2. The CDR3 extends over 16 amino acids. The V and J ends lost 4 bases and 1 base, in that order; junction bases with no gene match: 5. Germline lookup yields CDR1 MGHRA and CDR2 YSYEKL. CDR3 sequence: CASSPQGLAGTDTQYF. The CDR3, as DNA: TGCGCCAGCAGCCCCCAAGGACTAGCGGGCACAGATACGCAGTATTTT.

This chain joins TRBV21-1 and TRBJ2-2; the table's D call TRBD2 went unverified against the DNA. TRBV21-1 is assigned pseudogene status. This CDR3 has 17 amino acids. CDR3 in DNA: TGTGCCAGCAGCAAAAACAGGGACTACCCTAACACCGGGGAGCTGTTTTTT. Translated: CASSKNRDYPNTGELFF.

The chain uses TRBV11-1 and TRBJ2-7; 11 positions agree with TRBD1. CDR1 is SGHAT and CDR2 is FQDESV in the germline V gene (reference sequence). V gave up 5 bases and J gave up 1 base; unmatched junction bases: 4. CDR3 length: 15 residues. As DNA, the CDR3 is TGTGCCAGCAGCAAGGGGACAGGGGGTTCCTACGAGCAGTACTTC. Protein product: CASSKGTGGSYEQYF.

This clone came up once. The V call is TRBV7-6, the J call TRBJ2-5; TRBD1 might be the D (6 bases). This CDR3 is 17 amino acids long. The germline V gene has CDR1 SGHVS and CDR2 FNYEAQ. V lost 1 base, J lost 2 bases, and 17 bases lay in between. Here the CDR3 reads CASSLGWAGVKQETQYF. Here the CDR3 DNA reads TGTGCCAGCAGCTTAGGATGGGCAGGGGTGAAGCAAGAGACCCAGTACTTC.

V gene TRBV15 combines with J gene TRBJ1-5; unclear D gene. The germline V gene encodes CDR1 LNHNV and CDR2 YYDKDF (reference sequence). V shed 4 bases and J shed 5 bases, with 15 bases lying between them. The CDR3 has 15 residues. The chain's CDR3 is CATSIQRQVYQPQHF. In DNA, the CDR3 is TGTGCCACCAGCATCCAACGGCAGGTCTATCAGCCCCAGCATTTT.

The chain couples TRBV27 to TRBJ2-2; D remains ambiguous. The V end was cut by 8 bases, the J end by 0 bases, with 13 bases between. In germline, CDR1 is MNHEY, CDR2 SMNVEV (reference sequence). The CDR3 loop spans 15 amino acids. CDR3 in DNA: TGTGCCAGCGCTAGATACGGTTCGAACACCGGGGAGCTGTTTTTT. It encodes CASARYGSNTGELFF.

In this sample, this clone turned up once. The chain has TRBV7-3 and TRBJ2-1, with 7 nucleotides matching TRBD1. This CDR3 is 15 amino acids long. Trimming removed 5 bases from V and 2 bases from J; junction bases left unmatched: 6. The germline V gene has CDR1 SGHTA and CDR2 FQGTGA. In DNA form, the CDR3 reads TGTGCCAGCAGCAACCGGGACAGCCCCTACAATGAGCAGTTCTTC. This codes for CASSNRDSPYNEQFF.

The gene calls are TRBV24-1 and TRBJ1-1; D not certain. The length of the CDR3 is 13 residues. In germline, CDR1 is KGHDR, CDR2 SFDVKD. The V and J ends lost 8 bases and 4 bases respectively, with 13 bases between them. CDR3 region: CATTSSGGTEAFF. The DNA of the CDR3 is TGTGCCACCACGTCGTCTGGCGGCACTGAAGCTTTCTTT.

The chain has TRBV7-9 and TRBJ2-4; D gene uncertain. Germline values: CDR1 SEHNR, CDR2 FQNEAQ (reference sequence). Trimming pared 8 bases from V and 16 bases from J, leaving 15 bases between. The CDR3 totals 10 residues. CDR3 region: CASGDDFVYF. In DNA form, the CDR3 reads TGTGCCAGCGGCGACGACTTCGTTTACTTC.

This clone was seen only once. V and J are TRBV10-3 and TRBJ2-7; 8 bases agree with TRBD2. CDR1 ENHRY and CDR2 SYGVKD come from the germline V gene. With 3 bases clipped from V and 6 bases from J, the junction kept 10 bases outside the gene matches. The CDR3 consists of 15 residues. The CDR3 nucleotides are TGTGCCATCAGTGAAATCGCCGGGACTAGGAGCGAGCAGTACTTC. This sequence encodes CAISEIAGTRSEQYF.

J is TRBJ1-1 and V is TRBV10-3; D may be TRBD1 (5 bases). Trimming took off 2 bases at V and 3 bases at J, with 7 bases between the two ends. The length of the CDR3 is 13 residues. CDR1 and CDR2 (germline): ENHRY, SYGVKD. The DNA of the CDR3 is TGTGCCATCAGTGAGCAAGGGGACACTGAAGCTTTCTTT. It translates to CAISEQGDTEAFF.